Presented here are 10 T cell receptor beta chains from one specimen sequenced in a study of blood T cell repertoires in COVID-19. Some clones are missing from TCRdb's copy, which holds only in-frame ones; the method was immunoSEQ multiplex PCR. Here the sample spans approximately 140,000 clones, 85% to 90% being singletons. The specimen sequenced was peripheral blood. The origin of the receptors is a woman in her forties with acute or convalescent COVID-19.

As for this clone: Additional DNA sequences in this sample encode the identical CDR3. The chain has TRBV12-3 or TRBV12-4 and TRBJ2-7; 8 bases match TRBD1. Trimming removed 9 bases from V and 2 bases from J; junction bases left unmatched: 6. This CDR3 is built from 13 residues. The chain's CDR3 is CASSSGGAYEQYF. The DNA of the CDR3 is TGTGCCAGTTCCTCAGGGGGCGCCTACGAGCAGTACTTC.

The rearrangement links TRBV7-6 to TRBJ2-3; TRBD2 agrees at 7 bases. Germline-derived CDR1 and CDR2 are SGHVS and FNYEAQ. With V trimmed by 5 bases and J by 1 base, 9 bases remained unmatched. The CDR3 covers 16 residues. This CDR3 is CASSPLGGRGTDTQYF. CDR3 bases: TGTGCCAGCAGCCCCCTGGGGGGGAGGGGCACAGATACGCAGTATTTT.

The CDR3 sequence is CASKGVVFYGYTF. CDR3 DNA sequence: TGTGCCAGCAAGGGAGTAGTATTCTATGGCTACACCTTC. This chain connects TRBV6-5 to TRBJ1-2; no reliable D call. V was clipped by 7 bases and J by 4 bases, with 13 bases between them. The CDR3 has 13 amino acids. The V gene's germline CDR1 is MNHEY and CDR2 SVGAGI.

In DNA, the CDR3 is TGTGCCAGCAGTCGTATCGTGACAGCCGCTTTGAGGAACACTGAAGCTTTCTTT. Amino acids: CASSRIVTAALRNTEAFF. The V call is TRBV27, the J call TRBJ1-1, with D maybe TRBD1 (5 bases). CDR3 size: 18 residues. The germline V gene encodes CDR1 MNHEY and CDR2 SMNVEV (reference sequence). The germline V and J ends were trimmed by 5 bases and 1 base, with 23 bases remaining between them.

The CDR3, as DNA: TGTGCCAGCACCCTCGGCTCCTATAATTCACCCCTCCACTTT. Translation gives CASTLGSYNSPLHF. V usage is TRBV27 and J usage is TRBJ1-6; D ambiguous. V lost 7 bases and J lost 0, with 7 bases in between. The germline V gene encodes CDR1 MNHEY and CDR2 SMNVEV (reference sequence). This CDR3 region has 14 residues.

The chain uses TRBV29-1 and TRBJ2-7, with a tentative D call TRBD2 (6 bases). CDR1 is SQVTM and CDR2 is ANQGSEA in the germline V gene. V lost 2 bases to trimming and J lost 4 bases, with 12 bases between them. The CDR3 is 13 amino acids. In DNA form, the CDR3 reads TGCAGCGTTGAAACGGGAGCCCCTTACGAGCAGTACTTC. Translated: CSVETGAPYEQYF.

The table lists this clone with a few counts. This chain links TRBV3-1 (or the pseudogene TRBV3-2) with TRBJ2-1; 8 positions match TRBD2. The junction had 7 bases not matched to a gene; V was cut back by 1 base and J by 8 bases. The CDR3 runs 15 residues. Germline CDR1 and CDR2: LGHDT and YNNKEL (reference sequence). The CDR3 sequence: CASSQGGGPGDEQFF. CDR3 sequence (DNA): TGTGCCAGCAGCCAAGGCGGGGGGCCGGGGGATGAGCAGTTCTTC.

V usage is TRBV5-1 and J usage is TRBJ2-5; 8 nucleotides align to TRBD2. V was pared by 2 bases and J by 5 bases, with 20 bases of the junction left unmatched. Germline V gene sequence: CDR1 SGHRS, CDR2 YFSETQ. CDR3 length: 19 residues. CDR3 sequence (DNA): TGCGCCAGCAGCTTTGTGACTCAGGCGGGGCGCCCGGGGGGGGAGACCCAGTACTTC. Translation gives CASSFVTQAGRPGGETQYF.

The chain couples TRBV27 to TRBJ1-1; 7 nucleotides agree with TRBD1. The CDR3 totals 14 residues. Germline V gene lookup returns CDR1 MNHEY and CDR2 SMNVEV (reference sequence). Trimming cost V 6 bases and J 4 bases; bases outside gene matches: 8. Written as DNA, the CDR3 is TGTGCCAGCAGCTTAGGGGGCGCGGTCACTGAAGCTTTCTTT. It yields the protein CASSLGGAVTEAFF.

The chain is built from TRBV4-3 and TRBJ2-5; 10 positions match TRBD2. This CDR3 has 17 amino acids. CDR1 and CDR2 (germline): LGHNA, YSLEER. Trimming cost V 0 bases and J 5 bases; bases outside gene matches: 9. CDR3 sequence (DNA): TGCGCCAGCAGCCAAGATTGGGTAGCGGGGGGCTGGGAGACCCAGTACTTC. It encodes CASSQDWVAGGWETQYF.